The present entry profiles one T cell receptor (beta chain) with its context. RNA in amounts of about 0.5 to 1 ug was reverse transcribed with random hexamers. An immunoSEQ multiplex PCR generated amplified TCR beta CDR3 products spanning 54 Vbeta and 13 Jbeta. In TCRdb, the immunoSEQ multiplex PCR reads were re-called with MiXCR into one record per CDR3 protein. The sample lists roughly 130,000 distinct CDR3 sequences, roughly 95% occurring once. This sample was taken from a study of CD8 T cells in Susac syndrome. This CDR3 is built from 15 residues. Trimming took 5 bases from V and 4 from J; bases not matched to a gene: 11. Germline CDR1 reads LNHDA; CDR2 reads SQIVND (reference sequence).

The chain uses TRBV19 and TRBJ2-7; 7 bases align to TRBD2. This sequence originates from a human donor in good health. Sequenced material: CD4+ T cells from PBMCs. Here the CDR3 reads CASSPRRGRVYEQYF. The CDR3 DNA reads TGTGCCAGTAGTCCCCGACGCGGGAGAGTGTACGAGCAGTACTTC.